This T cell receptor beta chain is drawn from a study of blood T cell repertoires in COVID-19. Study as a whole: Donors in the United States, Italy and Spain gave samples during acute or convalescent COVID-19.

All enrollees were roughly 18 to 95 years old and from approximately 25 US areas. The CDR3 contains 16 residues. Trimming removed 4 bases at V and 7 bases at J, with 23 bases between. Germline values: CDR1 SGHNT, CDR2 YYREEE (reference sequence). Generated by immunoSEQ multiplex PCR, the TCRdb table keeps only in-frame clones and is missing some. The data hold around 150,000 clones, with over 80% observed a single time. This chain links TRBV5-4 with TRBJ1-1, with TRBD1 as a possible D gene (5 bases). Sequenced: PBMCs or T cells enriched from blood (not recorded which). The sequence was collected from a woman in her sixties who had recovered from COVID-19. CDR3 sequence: CASSEAGRQVGYEAFF. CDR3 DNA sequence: TGTGCCAGCAGCGAAGCGGGACGACAAGTTGGTTATGAAGCTTTCTTT.